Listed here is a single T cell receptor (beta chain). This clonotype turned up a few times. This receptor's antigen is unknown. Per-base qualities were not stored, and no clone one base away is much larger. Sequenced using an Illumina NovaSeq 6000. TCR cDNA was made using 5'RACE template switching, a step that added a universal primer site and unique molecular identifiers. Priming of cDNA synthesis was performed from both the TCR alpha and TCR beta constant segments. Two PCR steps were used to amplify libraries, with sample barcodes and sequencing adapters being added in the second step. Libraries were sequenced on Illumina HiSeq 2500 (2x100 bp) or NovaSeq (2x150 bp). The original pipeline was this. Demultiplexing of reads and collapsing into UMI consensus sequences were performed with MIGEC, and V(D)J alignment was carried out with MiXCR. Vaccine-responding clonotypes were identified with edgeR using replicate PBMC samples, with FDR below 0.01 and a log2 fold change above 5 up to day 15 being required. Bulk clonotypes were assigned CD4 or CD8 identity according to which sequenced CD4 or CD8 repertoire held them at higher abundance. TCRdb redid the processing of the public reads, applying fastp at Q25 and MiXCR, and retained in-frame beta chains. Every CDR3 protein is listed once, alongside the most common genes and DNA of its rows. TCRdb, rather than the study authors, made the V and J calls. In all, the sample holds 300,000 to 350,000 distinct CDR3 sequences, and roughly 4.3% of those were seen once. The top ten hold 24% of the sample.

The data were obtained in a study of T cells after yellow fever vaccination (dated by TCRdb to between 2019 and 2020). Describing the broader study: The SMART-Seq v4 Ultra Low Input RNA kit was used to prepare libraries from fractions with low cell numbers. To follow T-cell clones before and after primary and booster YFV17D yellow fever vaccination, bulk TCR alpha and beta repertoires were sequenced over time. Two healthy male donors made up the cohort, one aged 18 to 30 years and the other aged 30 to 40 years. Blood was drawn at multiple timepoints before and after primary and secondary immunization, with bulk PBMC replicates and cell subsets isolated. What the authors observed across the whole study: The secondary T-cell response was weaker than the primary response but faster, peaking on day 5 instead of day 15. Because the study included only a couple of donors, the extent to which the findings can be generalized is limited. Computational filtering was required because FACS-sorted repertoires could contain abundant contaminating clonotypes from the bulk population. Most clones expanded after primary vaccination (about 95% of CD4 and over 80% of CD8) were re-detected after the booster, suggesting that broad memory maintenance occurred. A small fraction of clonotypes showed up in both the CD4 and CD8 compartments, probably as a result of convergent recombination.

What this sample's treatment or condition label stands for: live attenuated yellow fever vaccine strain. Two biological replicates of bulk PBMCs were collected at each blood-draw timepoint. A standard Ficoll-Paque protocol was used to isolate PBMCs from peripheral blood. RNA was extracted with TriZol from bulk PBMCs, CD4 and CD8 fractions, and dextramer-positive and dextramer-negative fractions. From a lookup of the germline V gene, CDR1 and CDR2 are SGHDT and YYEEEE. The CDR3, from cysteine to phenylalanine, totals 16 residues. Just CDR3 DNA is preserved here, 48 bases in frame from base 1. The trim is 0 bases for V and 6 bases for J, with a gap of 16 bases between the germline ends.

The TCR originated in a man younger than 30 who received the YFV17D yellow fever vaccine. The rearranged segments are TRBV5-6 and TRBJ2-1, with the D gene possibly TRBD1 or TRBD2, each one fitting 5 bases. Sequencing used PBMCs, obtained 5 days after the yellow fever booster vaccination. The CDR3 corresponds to CASSLAGDPSLNEQFF. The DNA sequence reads TGTGCCAGCAGCTTGGCCGGGGACCCCTCCCTCAATGAGCAGTTCTTC.